Listed below are T cell receptor beta chains from one sample, sequenced in a study of T cells in Graves' hyperthyroidism and ophthalmopathy. MiXCR, applied by TCRdb to the multiplex PCR reads, yields one record per CDR3 protein. This sample has around 620,000 distinct CDR3 sequences, with about a sixth found just once. Sequencing was carried out using blood. The receptors shown here come from a woman aged 25 to 39 with Graves' hyperthyroidism. The CDR3 runs from the conserved cysteine through the conserved F or W. Each record gives: CDR3 DNA, CDR3 protein, D gene, V gene, clone size, J gene. The D gene is left open where the match is weak. Only some rows state a clone size, as once, few, many or a class for expanded clones.

DNA: TGTGCCAGCAGTCGCCCGGGCGGTTATAATTCACCCCTCCACTTT
CDR3: CASSRPGGYNSPLHF
D: NA
V: TRBV28
size: few
J: TRBJ1-6

DNA: TGTGCCAGCAAGTCCCGGGACAGGGTGCCAGAGACCCAGTACTTC
CDR3: CASKSRDRVPETQYF
D: TRBD1
V: TRBV27
size: many
J: TRBJ2-5

DNA: TGTGCCAGCACGGAGGGCAGGCCCAATCAGCCCCAGCATTTT
CDR3: CASTEGRPNQPQHF
D: NA
V: TRBV2
size: many
J: TRBJ1-5

DNA: TGTGCCAGCAGACCGGGACTAGCGGGAGATGAGCAGTTCTTC
CDR3: CASRPGLAGDEQFF
D: TRBD2
V: TRBV2
size: many
J: TRBJ2-1

DNA: TGTGCCTGGAGTCTGAGCGACCCTACAGGGGGCCAGTATTTT
CDR3: CAWSLSDPTGGQYF
D: TRBD1
V: TRBV30
size: NA
J: TRBJ2-3

DNA: TGTGCCTGGAGCCCTCAATCCAGGCCCCTTGGGGAGAGCAATCAGCCCCAGCATTTT
CDR3: CAWSPQSRPLGESNQPQHF
D: NA
V: TRBV30
size: few
J: TRBJ1-5

DNA: TGTGCCAGCAGTGCCTATCTAGGCTATGAGCAGTTCTTC
CDR3: CASSAYLGYEQFF
D: NA
V: TRBV27
size: many
J: TRBJ2-1

DNA: TGCAGTGCTAGAAAAAGCTCCTACGAGCAGTACTTC
CDR3: CSARKSSYEQYF
D: NA
V: TRBV20-1
size: many
J: TRBJ2-7

DNA: TGTGCCAGCAGATACGAGGGGTCGACTAACTATGGCTACACCTTC
CDR3: CASRYEGSTNYGYTF
D: NA
V: TRBV12-3/TRBV12-4
size: many
J: TRBJ1-2

DNA: TGTGCCAGCAGCCCCAGTTGGGGGGCGATCAGCACAGATACGCAGTATTTT
CDR3: CASSPSWGAISTDTQYF
D: NA
V: TRBV5-4
size: NA
J: TRBJ2-3